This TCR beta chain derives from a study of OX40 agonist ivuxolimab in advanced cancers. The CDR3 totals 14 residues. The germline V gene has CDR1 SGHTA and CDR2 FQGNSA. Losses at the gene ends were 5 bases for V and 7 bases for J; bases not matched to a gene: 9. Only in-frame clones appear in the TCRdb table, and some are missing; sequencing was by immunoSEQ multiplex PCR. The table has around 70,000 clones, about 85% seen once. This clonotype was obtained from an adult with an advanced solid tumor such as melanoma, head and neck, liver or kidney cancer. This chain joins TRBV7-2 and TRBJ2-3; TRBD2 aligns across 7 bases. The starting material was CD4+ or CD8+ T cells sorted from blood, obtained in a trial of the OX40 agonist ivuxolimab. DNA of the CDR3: TGTGCCAGCAGCGGGCGGGGAGGGGAAAATACGCAGTATTTT. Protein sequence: CASSGRGGENTQYF. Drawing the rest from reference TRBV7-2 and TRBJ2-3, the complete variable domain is GAGVSQSPSNKVTEKGKDVELRCDPISGHTALYWYRQSLGQGLEFLIYFQGNSAPDKSGLPSDRFSAERTGGSVSTLTIQRTQQEDSAVYLCASSGRGGENTQYFGPGTRLTVL.